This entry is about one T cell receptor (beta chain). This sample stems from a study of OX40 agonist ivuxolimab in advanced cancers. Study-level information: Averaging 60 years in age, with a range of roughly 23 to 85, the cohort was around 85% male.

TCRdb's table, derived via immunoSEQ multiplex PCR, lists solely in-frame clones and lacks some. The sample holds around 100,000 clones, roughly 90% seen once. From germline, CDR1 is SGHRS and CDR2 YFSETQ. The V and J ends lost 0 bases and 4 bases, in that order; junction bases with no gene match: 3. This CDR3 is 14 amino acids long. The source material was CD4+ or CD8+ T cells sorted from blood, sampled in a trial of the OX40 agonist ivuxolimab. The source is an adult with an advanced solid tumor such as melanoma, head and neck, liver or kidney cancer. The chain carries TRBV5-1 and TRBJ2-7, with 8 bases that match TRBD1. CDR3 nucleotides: TGCGCCAGCAGCTTGGGGCAGGGGGCATACGAGCAGTACTTC. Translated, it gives CASSLGQGAYEQYF.